The 27 T cell receptor beta chains presented below share a single source sample, sequenced in a study of cytomegalovirus exposure and HLA in healthy donors. The PCR ran on 60 Vbeta and 13 Jbeta primers. Clones were sequenced by immunoSEQ multiplex PCR, and TCRdb holds only the in-frame ones, with some missing. Of 150,000 to 200,000 clones listed, more than 85% were seen once; the top ten hold more than 0.2%. The sequenced material came from PBMCs. Receptors originate from a girl less than two years old in good health and CMV-seronegative.

The chain employs TRBV5-4 and TRBJ1-1; D is unclear. The CDR3 has 15 amino acids. CDR1 and CDR2 from the germline V gene are SGHNT and YYREEE (reference sequence). Trimming removed 0 bases from V and 1 base from J, with 10 bases in between. The CDR3 region has the DNA TGTGCCAGCAGCTTGGTCCACAGACCGAACACTGAAGCTTTCTTT. It yields the protein CASSLVHRPNTEAFF.

V is TRBV5-1 and J is TRBJ1-2; no clear D gene. Trimming removed 0 bases from V and 4 bases from J, with 10 bases in between. The CDR3 contains 14 residues. CDR1 SGHRS and CDR2 YFSETQ come from the germline V gene. The CDR3 loop is CASSLGLAFYGYTF. CDR3 in DNA: TGCGCCAGCAGCTTGGGATTGGCCTTCTATGGCTACACCTTC.

CDR3 amino acids: CASRAVGTRTGELFF. The CDR3 region has the DNA TGTGCCAGCAGGGCGGTCGGGACACGCACCGGGGAGCTGTTTTTT. This chain links TRBV27 with TRBJ2-2, with D possibly matching TRBD1 (6 bases). Trimming stripped 6 bases from V and 4 bases from J, with 15 bases between. Germline assignment: CDR1 MNHEY and CDR2 SMNVEV (reference sequence). The CDR3 sequence is 15 residues long.

The gene calls are TRBV27 and TRBJ1-1, with 11 bases matching TRBD1. The trim removed 3 bases at V and 4 bases at J, leaving 4 bases unmatched. CDR3 length equals 15 residues. Germline-derived CDR1 and CDR2 are MNHEY and SMNVEV (reference sequence). The CDR3 region is CASSFSGTGGTEAFF. The CDR3 bases are TGTGCCAGCAGTTTCTCCGGGACAGGGGGCACTGAAGCTTTCTTT.

This clone was seen once. The chain carries TRBV29-1 and TRBJ2-5, with D tentatively TRBD1 (5 bases). V was pared by 4 bases and J by 5 bases, with 20 bases between. Germline CDR1 and CDR2: SQVTM and ANQGSEA. The CDR3 is 15 amino acids. The CDR3 spells CSVALPDVGPETQYF. CDR3 nucleotides: TGCAGCGTTGCTCTACCGGATGTGGGGCCGGAGACCCAGTACTTC.

The chain carries TRBV6-1 and TRBJ1-2, with 7 bases that match TRBD1. Germline lookup yields CDR1 MNHNS and CDR2 SASEGT. This CDR3 has 12 residues. V lost 7 bases and J lost 7; bases outside the gene matches: 6. CDR3 sequence reads: CASTLTGTGYTF. For the CDR3, the DNA is TGTGCCAGCACCCTGACAGGGACTGGCTACACCTTC.

A few counts support this clone. J is TRBJ1-1 and V is TRBV7-9, with 9 nucleotides matching TRBD1. This CDR3 is 15 amino acids long. V was pared by 5 bases and J by 3 bases, with 7 bases of the junction left unmatched. Germline V gives CDR1 SEHNR, CDR2 FQNEAQ (reference sequence). Written as DNA, the CDR3 is TGTGCCAGCAGCGAGGGGACAGGGCTGGACACTGAAGCTTTCTTT. Amino acid sequence: CASSEGTGLDTEAFF.

The chain combines TRBV7-9 with TRBJ1-4; perhaps TRBD1 as D (5 bases). The germline CDR1 and CDR2 sequences are SEHNR and FQNEAQ (reference sequence). Trimming cost V 8 bases and J 0 bases, with 16 bases left between them. CDR3 length equals 16 residues. The CDR3 region is CASSGGNTATNEKLFF. CDR3 nucleotides: TGTGCCAGCTCGGGGGGAAATACGGCAACTAATGAAAAACTGTTTTTT.

This clone occurred a few times. The rearrangement uses TRBV2 and TRBJ1-1; perhaps TRBD1 as D (5 bases). V lost 3 bases and J lost 4, with 9 bases in between. Germline lookup yields CDR1 SNHLY and CDR2 FYNNEI. The CDR3 runs to 13 residues. CDR3 DNA: TGTGCCAGCAGTGACAGGGTTAGCACTGAAGCTTTCTTT. It translates to CASSDRVSTEAFF.

This chain uses TRBV2 with TRBJ1-2, with D possibly being TRBD1 (6 bases). The CDR3 contains 15 residues. The germline V gene has CDR1 SNHLY and CDR2 FYNNEI. V was cut by 11 bases and J by 0 bases, with 19 bases left in between. The CDR3 region has the DNA TGTGCCGCCAGCAGAGGGGGGGCAGCTAACTATGGCTACACCTTC. It specifies CAASRGGAANYGYTF.

The J gene is TRBJ2-7, the V gene TRBV10-1, with 7 bases matching TRBD1. CDR3 length: 13 amino acids. Germline CDR1 is WNHNN and CDR2 is SYGVQD (reference sequence). V dropped 9 bases and J dropped 1; count of bases not matched to a gene: 6. In DNA form, the CDR3 reads TGCGCCAGTTCTCCGGGACAGTCCTACGAGCAGTACTTC. This encodes CASSPGQSYEQYF.

V and J are TRBV5-4 and TRBJ2-6; D is uncertain. From germline, CDR1 is SGHNT and CDR2 YYREEE (reference sequence). The CDR3 contains 15 residues. V gave up 3 bases and J gave up 3 bases, with 10 bases separating them. The CDR3 spells CASSSRGLGANVLTF. Written as DNA, the CDR3 is TGTGCCAGCAGCTCCAGAGGTCTTGGGGCCAACGTCCTGACTTTC. The variable domain in full, with the rest retrieved from reference TRBV5-4 and TRBJ2-6, is ETGVTQSPTHLIKTRGQQVTLRCSSQSGHNTVSWYQQALGQGPQFIFQYYREEENGRGNFPPRFSGLQFPNYSSELNVNALELDDSALYLCASSSRGLGANVLTFGAGSRLTVL.

The chain carries TRBV7-7 and TRBJ2-5, with 7 bases that match TRBD2. CDR3 length equals 20 residues. Germline V gene data show CDR1 as SSHAT and CDR2 as FNYEAQ (reference sequence). With 1 base clipped from V and 5 bases from J, the junction kept 22 bases outside the gene matches. CDR3 in DNA: TGTGCCAGCAGCTTAGAGGGTAGTAGGCCGGGACTCAAGGGAGGGGAGACCCAGTACTTC. Translation gives CASSLEGSRPGLKGGETQYF.

This rearrangement joins TRBV29-1 to TRBJ2-3; 7 bases match TRBD1. This CDR3 region has 16 residues. V lost 1 base, J lost 1 base, and 8 bases stayed unmatched. Germline CDR1 reads SQVTM; CDR2 reads ANQGSEA. CDR3 residues: CSVEGGQVIGTDTQYF. The CDR3, as DNA: TGCAGCGTTGAAGGCGGACAGGTAATAGGCACAGATACGCAGTATTTT.

This chain uses TRBV30 with TRBJ2-5; 10 positions match TRBD1. CDR3 length: 23 amino acids. Germline V gives CDR1 GTSNPN, CDR2 SVGIG (reference sequence). V lost 1 base and J lost 7; bases outside the gene matches: 33. The CDR3 here is CAWSGDLWVGVKEGTGDLWTQYF. The CDR3 nucleotides read TGTGCCTGGAGTGGGGATTTGTGGGTGGGGGTTAAAGAGGGGACAGGGGATCTCTGGACCCAGTACTTC.

The genes are TRBV6-6 and TRBJ1-1, with a possible D match to TRBD1 (6 bases). The CDR3 runs to 13 residues. Per germline, CDR1 MNHNY and CDR2 SVGAGI (reference sequence). V gave up 6 bases and J gave up 6 bases, with 14 bases separating them. This CDR3 is CASRNTGSPEAFF. The CDR3 nucleotides are TGTGCCAGCAGAAACACAGGGTCCCCTGAAGCTTTCTTT.

The chain carries TRBV14 and TRBJ1-4; 12 bases agree with TRBD1. The length of the CDR3 is 20 residues. CDR1 and CDR2 from the germline V gene are SGHDN and FVKESK. The J segment lost 2 bases and the V segment lost 0 bases, leaving 10 bases of the junction unmatched. CDR3: CASSQDFGTGGGWTNEKLFF. CDR3 nucleotides: TGTGCCAGCAGCCAAGATTTCGGGACAGGGGGCGGATGGACTAATGAAAAACTGTTTTTT.

The chain carries TRBV11-2 and TRBJ2-1; possibly TRBD1 for D (6 bases). V was clipped by 4 bases and J by 4 bases, with 8 bases between them. This CDR3 contains 13 residues. Germline CDR1 is SGHAT and CDR2 is FQNNGV. CDR3 residues: CASSYTGYNEQFF. The CDR3 coding sequence is TGTGCCAGCAGCTATACAGGGTACAATGAGCAGTTCTTC.

The chain recombines TRBV18 with TRBJ2-1; D gene ambiguous. CDR1 and CDR2 (germline): KGHSH, LQKENI. CDR3 length: 14 amino acids. V was trimmed by 2 bases and J by 7 bases, leaving 12 bases between them. CDR3 sequence reads: CASSPLSSGNEQFF. DNA for the CDR3: TGTGCCAGCTCACCATTGAGCTCCGGGAATGAGCAGTTCTTC. Complete variable domain (other parts from reference TRBV18 and TRBJ2-1): NAGVMQNPRHLVRRRGQEARLRCSPMKGHSHVYWYRQLPEEGLKFMVYLQKENIIDESGMPKERFSAEFPKEGPSILRIQQVVRGDSAAYFCASSPLSSGNEQFFGPGTRLTVL.

This chain connects TRBV18 to TRBJ2-3; 12 nucleotides line up with TRBD2. Germline CDR1 reads KGHSH; CDR2 reads LQKENI. CDR3 size: 16 residues. Trimming at V came to 3 bases and at J to 4 bases, leaving 5 bases not matched to a gene. The CDR3 DNA follows: TGTGCCAGCTCACCCTCTAGCGGGAGGGTTGCAGATACGCAGTATTTT. Amino acid sequence: CASSPSSGRVADTQYF.

The V call is TRBV14, the J call TRBJ2-7; 7 bases are a match to TRBD1. CDR1 is SGHDN and CDR2 is FVKESK in the germline V gene. The CDR3 extends over 14 amino acids. V was pared by 7 bases and J by 0 bases, with 6 bases of the junction left unmatched. DNA for the CDR3: TGTGCCAGCAATCAACAGGGGTCCTCCTACGAGCAGTACTTC. Translated, it gives CASNQQGSSYEQYF.

V and J are TRBV2 and TRBJ2-7; TRBD2 agrees at 12 bases. Trimming took 4 bases from V and 7 from J; bases not matched to a gene: 5. The CDR3 has 14 residues. Germline assignment: CDR1 SNHLY and CDR2 FYNNEI. The chain's CDR3 is CASSGLAGVREQYF. DNA of the CDR3: TGTGCCAGCAGTGGACTAGCGGGGGTAAGGGAGCAGTACTTC. The complete variable domain, with remaining parts taken from reference TRBV2 and TRBJ2-7, reads EPEVTQTPSHQVTQMGQEVILRCVPISNHLYFYWYRQILGQKVEFLVSFYNNEISEKSEIFDDQFSVERPDGSNFTLKIRSTKLEDSAMYFCASSGLAGVREQYFGPGTRLTVT.

The V and J genes are TRBV30 and TRBJ2-7, with 9 bases that match TRBD2. This CDR3 is 12 amino acids long. The J segment lost 2 bases and the V segment lost 4 bases, leaving 0 bases of the junction unmatched. Germline assignment: CDR1 GTSNPN and CDR2 SVGIG (reference sequence). Written as DNA, the CDR3 is TGTGCCTGGACTAGCGGGACCTACGAGCAGTACTTC. It encodes CAWTSGTYEQYF.

This rearrangement joins TRBV9 to TRBJ2-1; TRBD2 matches at 7 bases. The J segment lost 5 bases and the V segment lost 4 bases, leaving 9 bases of the junction unmatched. In germline, CDR1 is SGDLS, CDR2 YYNGEE. This CDR3 region has 15 residues. The CDR3 bases are TGTGCCAGCAGCCCCGGCGGGAGAGTCGACAATGAGCAGTTCTTC. It is translated as CASSPGGRVDNEQFF.

V and J are TRBV30 and TRBJ2-4; D perhaps matches TRBD2 (5 bases). The germline CDR1 and CDR2 sequences are GTSNPN and SVGIG (reference sequence). The V and J ends lost 5 bases and 7 bases respectively, with 12 bases between them. This CDR3 has 12 residues. The CDR3 reads CAWGGQDNIQYF. The CDR3 DNA follows: TGTGCCTGGGGCGGGCAGGATAACATTCAGTACTTC. Using reference TRBV30 and TRBJ2-4 for the parts outside the CDR3, the full variable domain is SQTIHQWPATLVQPVGSPLSLECTVEGTSNPNLYWYRQAAGRGLQLLFYSVGIGQISSEVPQNLSASRPQDRQFILSSKKLLLSDSGFYLCAWGGQDNIQYFGAGTRLSVL.

On this clone itself: Mismatch with germline at one junction end may stem from a read error. The chain combines TRBV9 with TRBJ2-3, with D perhaps TRBD1 (5 bases). Looked up from germline, CDR1 is SGDLS and CDR2 is YYNGEE. The CDR3 runs to 11 residues. The CDR3 nucleotides read TGTGCCAGCAGCGCCACAGGTACGCAGTATTTT. Its translation: CASSATGTQYF.

The chain has TRBV13 and TRBJ2-7, with D possibly TRBD2 on 6 matching bases. Germline V gene lookup returns CDR1 PRHDT and CDR2 FYEKMQ (reference sequence). V shed 2 bases and J shed 1 base, with 15 bases lying between them. The CDR3 covers 16 residues. The CDR3 nucleotides read TGTGCCAGCAGCTTAAATCCCAGGGACTGGTCCTACGAGCAGTACTTC. This translates into CASSLNPRDWSYEQYF.